The rows below give T cell receptor beta chains drawn from one sample of a study of shared clonotypes between healthy human individuals. The assay was immunoSEQ multiplex PCR, and TCRdb's table has in-frame clones only and misses some. The sample lists hundreds of thousands of clones, 96% occurring once. The specimen was naive CD4+ T cells sorted from blood. These receptors originate from a woman aged 25-40 years in good health. CDR3s include the opening cysteine and the closing phenylalanine or tryptophan. A D gene is named only where the DNA matches it firmly. For some rows the clone size is stated as once, few or many, or as a class when expanded; others skip it.

cdr3_nt cdr3_aa j_call v_call d_call clone_size
TGTGCCAGTAACCCAGGGGGTACAGGGGAATGGGGGACCCAGTACTTC CASNPGGTGEWGTQYF TRBJ2-5 TRBV19 TRBD1 once
TGTGCCAGCAGCTTATGGGCGGAAGAGACCCAGTACTTC CASSLWAEETQYF TRBJ2-5 TRBV7-2 . .
TGTGCCAGCAGCCCGGACAGGGGCTACGAGCAGTACTTC CASSPDRGYEQYF TRBJ2-7 TRBV28 TRBD1 .
TGTGCCAGTAGCCCAGACAGGGGCCCCCGCACTGAAGCTTTCTTT CASSPDRGPRTEAFF TRBJ1-1 TRBV19 TRBD1 .
TGCGCCAGCAGCCCCCTCCCCAATGAAATGGGCTCCTACGAGCAGTACTTC CASSPLPNEMGSYEQYF TRBJ2-7 TRBV4-1 . .
TGTGCCAGCTCACCACCGACAGGGCAGGATCGGGATGAGCAGTTCTTC CASSPPTGQDRDEQFF TRBJ2-1 TRBV18 TRBD1 .
TGTGCCAGCAGCCAAGAAAGTCAACGGGGGGCCCTCTATGGCTACACCTTC CASSQESQRGALYGYTF TRBJ1-2 TRBV4-2 . .
TGTGCCTGGGGAAGAGGGGGGATCAGCAATCAGCCCCAGCATTTT CAWGRGGISNQPQHF TRBJ1-5 TRBV30 . .
TGTGCCAGCAGCATTCTCGGCGCTGGGAAAAAACTGTTTTTT CASSILGAGKKLFF TRBJ1-4 TRBV6-6 . .
TGTGCCTCCTACAGGGGGATCACTGAAGCTTTCTTT CASYRGITEAFF TRBJ1-1 TRBV30 TRBD1 .
TGTGCCAGCAGCTTCCTTTTTAGGGGGCGGAACGAGCAGTACTTC CASSFLFRGRNEQYF TRBJ2-7 TRBV7-9 TRBD1 .
TGCGCCAGCAGTGAGAGAGCTGGTGCCAAGCAGTACTTC CASSERAGAKQYF TRBJ2-7 TRBV10-1 . .
TGCGCCAGCAGTGAATGGCACCAAACCGGGGAGCTGTTTTTT CASSEWHQTGELFF TRBJ2-2 TRBV10-2 . .
TGTGCCAGCAGGTTCCCGGGAGGCCGGGGAAACACCATATATTTT CASRFPGGRGNTIYF TRBJ1-3 TRBV28 . .
TGCGCCAGCAGCTTGGGCTCTACCTACGAGCAGTACTTC CASSLGSTYEQYF TRBJ2-7 TRBV5-1 . .
TGTGCCAGCACGGGAGAGGGAAGTTTGGACGAGCAGTACTTC CASTGEGSLDEQYF TRBJ2-7 TRBV6-1 . .
TGCAGCGTTGACCAAGGACAGTTCACTGAAGCTTTCTTT CSVDQGQFTEAFF TRBJ1-1 TRBV29-1 . once
TGTGCCAGTAGTATTGGTAGCGGGAGCGGTGCATACGAGCAGTACTTC CASSIGSGSGAYEQYF TRBJ2-7 TRBV19 TRBD2 .
TGTGCCAGCAGTGATGGGCTAACCTACGAGCAGTACTTC CASSDGLTYEQYF TRBJ2-7 TRBV2 . .
TGTGCCAGCAGCTTAGCTCGGACAGGGTTAAGAGGCGAGCAGTACTTC CASSLARTGLRGEQYF TRBJ2-7 TRBV7-9 TRBD1 .
TGCGCCAGCAGCCAAGTCGGCGGGAGGGCCGCCGAGCAGTACTTC CASSQVGGRAAEQYF TRBJ2-7 TRBV4-1 TRBD2 .
TGTGCCAGCAGCGTAGCCTGGTGGGGCGATGAGCAGTTCTTC CASSVAWWGDEQFF TRBJ2-1 TRBV9 . .
TGTGCCAGCAGCCCATCCCATAGCGCACCCTCCTACGAGCAGTACTTC CASSPSHSAPSYEQYF TRBJ2-7 TRBV11-2 . .
TGTGCCAGCAGTCCCAGAGATACAGGGGGCGAGAGTTACGAGCAGTACTTC CASSPRDTGGESYEQYF TRBJ2-7 TRBV27 TRBD1 .
TGTGCCAGCAGTTGGACAGGGATAGCTAACTATGGCTACACCTTC CASSWTGIANYGYTF TRBJ1-2 TRBV28 TRBD1 .
TGCGCCAGCAGCTTGTTAGACGCGGGAGCTACCTACGAGCAGTACTTC CASSLLDAGATYEQYF TRBJ2-7 TRBV5-1 TRBD2 .
TGTGCCAGCAGTTTGGGTGGGGTGGAGTTGGGCGAGCAGTTCTTC CASSLGGVELGEQFF TRBJ2-1 TRBV6-6 . .
TGTGCCAGCAGCTTATATCTGGGACTGAACACTGAAGCTTTCTTT CASSLYLGLNTEAFF TRBJ1-1 TRBV7-2 . .
TGTGCCAGCAGCACGGACGGAGCCGGGCAGTACTTC CASSTDGAGQYF TRBJ2-7 TRBV28 . .
TGTGCCAGCAGCACTTTGACTGGTCTCACCGGGGAGCTGTTTTTT CASSTLTGLTGELFF TRBJ2-2 TRBV9 . .
TGTGCCAGCAGTTACGGACCGAGCCGACACACCGGGGAGCTGTTTTTT CASSYGPSRHTGELFF TRBJ2-2 TRBV7-2 . .
TGTGCCAGTAGTATGCCCTACCGGGGGGGGCTAAAAAATCAGCCCCAGCATTTT CASSMPYRGGLKNQPQHF TRBJ1-5 TRBV19 . .
TGTGCCAGCAGCAAAGGGGCGGAAAGCGGAGTGGAGGATACGCAGTATTTT CASSKGAESGVEDTQYF TRBJ2-3 TRBV21-1 . .
TGCAGCGTTGCAGGTGGGCCTAACATTCAGTACTTC CSVAGGPNIQYF TRBJ2-4 TRBV29-1 . .
TGTGCCAGCAGCCGAGAGACAGGAAACACTGAAGCTTTCTTT CASSRETGNTEAFF TRBJ1-1 TRBV2 . .
TGTGCCAGCTCACCACCCTCTTACACTGAAGCTTTCTTT CASSPPSYTEAFF TRBJ1-1 TRBV18 . .
TGTGCCAGCGCAACACCAGGGGGCTCCTACGAGCAGTACTTC CASATPGGSYEQYF TRBJ2-7 TRBV6-6 TRBD1 .
TGTGCCAGCAGTGAGTACTACGAGCAGTACTTC CASSEYYEQYF TRBJ2-7 TRBV2 . few
TGCAGCATAGGGCGTAGCGAAGAGACCCAGTACTTC CSIGRSEETQYF TRBJ2-5 TRBV29-1 . .
TGTGCCAGCAGTGTCCAAGCGGGAGGGCCCTACGAGCAGTACTTC CASSVQAGGPYEQYF TRBJ2-7 TRBV2 TRBD2 .
TGTGCCAGCAGTTTAAATAGCTTTTGGGGTCTCAACGAGCAGTACTTC CASSLNSFWGLNEQYF TRBJ2-7 TRBV28 . once
TGTGCCAGCAGCTTAGGGGTTCACGAGCAGTACTTC CASSLGVHEQYF TRBJ2-7 TRBV11-3 . .
TGTGCCAGCAGTTACACTGAGCTAGCGGTGTACAATGAGCAGTTCTTC CASSYTELAVYNEQFF TRBJ2-1 TRBV6-5 TRBD2 .
TGTGCCAGCAGCTTGCGATCGAAGGCGAACACCGGGGAGCTGTTTTTT CASSLRSKANTGELFF TRBJ2-2 TRBV5-4 . once
TGTGCCAGCTCACCGCTGACAGAAATGGGCACTGAAGCTTTCTTT CASSPLTEMGTEAFF TRBJ1-1 TRBV18 . .
TGTGCCAGCTCTTCGGGACTAGCGGGAGGTTCAGGAGATACGCAGTATTTT CASSSGLAGGSGDTQYF TRBJ2-3 TRBV18 TRBD2 .
TGCGCCAGCAGCTGGGAGGGCAGGGCTGAAGCTTTCTTT CASSWEGRAEAFF TRBJ1-1 TRBV5-1 . .
TGTGCCAGCAACCCGGGGATCCCCTACGAGCAGTACTTC CASNPGIPYEQYF TRBJ2-7 TRBV28 . .
TGTGCCAGCAGCCAAGGAAGATGGGGCCGCGAGCAGTACTTC CASSQGRWGREQYF TRBJ2-7 TRBV14 . .
TGTGCCAGCAGTCCCCGGCTGGGTCCCCGTAATTCACCCCTCCACTTT CASSPRLGPRNSPLHF TRBJ1-6 TRBV28 . .
TGCGCCAGCACCATGATACGGGAACAGGGCTACGGCTACACCTTC CASTMIREQGYGYTF TRBJ1-2 TRBV23-1 . .